A single sample gave rise to the 30 T cell receptor beta chains below, sequenced in a study of blood T cell repertoires in COVID-19. Only in-frame clones appear in the TCRdb table, and some are missing; sequencing was by immunoSEQ multiplex PCR. The data contain 100,000 to 150,000 clones, around 85% of them singletons. The specimen sequenced was peripheral blood. The receptor source for this set is a woman aged 80 or older with acute or convalescent COVID-19.

This clone was seen a handful of times. The chain couples TRBV5-5 to TRBJ1-2; perhaps TRBD1 as D (6 bases). With 0 bases removed from V and 7 bases from J, the gap between germline ends came to 16 bases. From germline, CDR1 is SGHKS and CDR2 YYEKEE (reference sequence). This CDR3 has 15 amino acids. The CDR3 DNA follows: TGTGCCAGCAGCTTGGGGATAACAGGGTTAGGTGGCTACACCTTC. Its protein product is CASSLGITGLGGYTF.

This clone has just a few counts. The CDR3 bases are TGTGCCAGCAGTAAAGACAGTACTAATGAAAAACTGTTTTTT. Its protein product is CASSKDSTNEKLFF. The chain recombines TRBV2 with TRBJ1-4; tentative D call: TRBD1 (5 bases). V lost 5 bases, J lost 2 bases, and 9 bases lay in between. Germline CDR1 is SNHLY and CDR2 is FYNNEI. The CDR3 consists of 14 residues.

The chain combines TRBV10-2 with TRBJ2-7; the D is unclear. Germline CDR1 WSHSY, CDR2 SAAADI. Trimming took off 4 bases at V and 6 bases at J, with 13 bases between the two ends. The CDR3 covers 13 residues. CDR3: CASSGHISSEQYF. CDR3 DNA sequence: TGCGCCAGCAGTGGCCATATATCGAGCGAGCAGTACTTC.

The CDR3 DNA follows: TGTGCCAGCAGCTTGGGGAGCAATAATGAGCAGTTCTTC. Its translation: CASSLGSNNEQFF. The V call is TRBV7-2, the J call TRBJ2-1; D possibly corresponds to TRBD2 (5 bases). Germline CDR1 reads SGHTA; CDR2 reads FQGNSA. V shed 3 bases and J shed 7 bases, with 10 bases lying between them. The CDR3 covers 13 residues.

The chain recombines TRBV6-5 with TRBJ2-7; 8 bases are shared with TRBD1. This CDR3 region has 15 residues. CDR1 and CDR2 from the germline V gene are MNHEY and SVGAGI. V trimming: 7 bases; J trimming: 0 bases; junction bases outside the gene matches: 8. CDR3 nucleotide sequence: TGTGCCAGCACCCCGGGACAGGCCCCCTCCTACGAGCAGTACTTC. Residues: CASTPGQAPSYEQYF.

The chain couples TRBV7-8 to TRBJ2-5, with TRBD2 matching over 9 bases. Per the germline V gene, CDR1 is SGHVS and CDR2 is FQNEAQ. The ends lost 1 base at V and 1 base at J; junction bases unmatched: 10. CDR3 length: 18 residues. The CDR3 region is CASSLDSQAGGGQETQYF. DNA of the CDR3: TGTGCCAGCAGCTTAGATAGTCAGGCGGGAGGGGGCCAAGAGACCCAGTACTTC.

This sequence joins TRBV25-1 and TRBJ2-5; 8 positions agree with TRBD2. The CDR3 sequence is 15 residues long. Germline lookup yields CDR1 MGHDK and CDR2 SYGVNS. V trimming: 0 bases; J trimming: 7 bases; junction bases outside the gene matches: 7. Written as DNA, the CDR3 is TGTGCCAGCAGTGAATATCGTCCGGCGGGGGGGACCCAGTACTTC. This translates into CASSEYRPAGGTQYF.

The chain has TRBV13 and TRBJ2-6; a possible D gene is TRBD1 (6 bases). V dropped 6 bases and J dropped 2 bases, with 8 bases sitting between them. The CDR3 has 14 amino acids. Germline CDR1 and CDR2: PRHDT and FYEKMQ (reference sequence). CDR3 in DNA: TGTGCCAGCAGGCCAGGGGCTGGGGCCAACGTCCTGACTTTC. It translates to CASRPGAGANVLTF.

This sequence joins TRBV25-1 and TRBJ1-4; 9 nucleotides line up with TRBD1. This CDR3 comprises 15 residues. CDR1 and CDR2 (germline): MGHDK, SYGVNS. The V and J ends lost 3 bases and 13 bases, in that order; junction bases with no gene match: 12. CDR3 region: CASSDGTGTHQPLFF. The CDR3 DNA is TGTGCCAGCAGTGACGGGACAGGGACTCACCAGCCACTGTTTTTT.

V and J are TRBV6-5 and TRBJ1-1; D is perhaps TRBD1 (5 bases). CDR1 and CDR2 (germline): MNHEY, SVGAGI. The CDR3 sequence is 16 residues long. Trimming pared 2 bases from V and 4 bases from J, leaving 17 bases between. The CDR3 loop is CASSYGAGGQGTEAFF. As DNA, the CDR3 is TGTGCCAGCAGTTACGGGGCAGGTGGCCAGGGCACTGAAGCTTTCTTT.

V is TRBV3-1 (or the pseudogene TRBV3-2) and J is TRBJ2-4; D possibly corresponds to TRBD1 (6 bases). V lost 4 bases to trimming and J lost 1 base, with 14 bases between them. CDR1 and CDR2 (germline): LGHDT, YNNKEL (reference sequence). This CDR3 has 16 amino acids. DNA for the CDR3: TGTGCCAGCAGCCTCTGGGGGCAGGGCGCCAAAAACATTCAGTACTTC. Its protein product is CASSLWGQGAKNIQYF.

The chain recombines TRBV7-2 with TRBJ1-2; the match to TRBD1 covers 7 bases. The V gene's germline CDR1 is SGHTA and CDR2 FQGNSA. CDR3 length: 15 residues. With V trimmed by 5 bases and J by 4 bases, 10 bases remained unmatched. CDR3 nucleotides: TGTGCCAGCAGCGTTGGTAAGGGGGCAGGCTATGGCTACACCTTC. Amino acid sequence: CASSVGKGAGYGYTF.

CDR3: CASSTHPTGGNTEAFF. CDR3 coding DNA: TGCGCCAGCAGCACCCACCCGACAGGGGGTAACACTGAAGCTTTCTTT. The chain combines TRBV4-3 with TRBJ1-1, with 9 bases fitting TRBD1. J lost 2 bases, V lost 5 bases, and 9 bases had no gene match. Looked up from germline, CDR1 is LGHNA and CDR2 is YSLEER. The CDR3 runs to 16 residues.

V is TRBV7-9 and J is TRBJ2-3; D perhaps matches TRBD1 (5 bases). V lost 9 bases, J lost 0 bases, and 16 bases lay in between. The length of the CDR3 is 15 residues. Germline-derived CDR1 and CDR2 are SEHNR and FQNEAQ (reference sequence). The chain's CDR3 is CASMTDPPSTDTQYF. CDR3 DNA sequence: TGTGCCAGTATGACAGACCCACCCAGCACAGATACGCAGTATTTT.

The chain carries TRBV5-1 and TRBJ1-3; TRBD1 matches at 8 bases. The ends lost 4 bases at V and 4 bases at J; junction bases unmatched: 1. The V gene's germline CDR1 is SGHRS and CDR2 YFSETQ. This CDR3 is 13 amino acids long. The CDR3 sequence is CASSRDRGNTIYF. DNA of the CDR3: TGCGCCAGCAGCCGGGACAGGGGAAACACCATATATTTT.

In this sample, this clone turned up once. The chain couples TRBV6-5 to TRBJ2-5, with D perhaps TRBD2 (6 bases). Looked up from germline, CDR1 is MNHEY and CDR2 is SVGAGI. This CDR3 region has 13 residues. The ends were cut back, 7 bases at V and 6 bases at J, with 15 bases in the middle. CDR3 nucleotides: TGTGCCAGCACCTCGGAGGGGTGGAAGACCCAGTACTTC. This translates into CASTSEGWKTQYF.

The rearrangement joins TRBV3-1 (or the pseudogene TRBV3-2) to TRBJ2-1; 12 positions match TRBD2. CDR3 length: 15 residues. The J segment lost 8 bases and the V segment lost 4 bases, leaving 6 bases of the junction unmatched. Germline V lookup: CDR1 LGHDT, CDR2 YNNKEL (reference sequence). The CDR3: CASSLTSGSRHEQFF. The DNA for the CDR3 is TGTGCCAGCAGCCTGACTAGCGGGAGTAGGCATGAGCAGTTCTTC.

The rearrangement joins TRBV5-1 to TRBJ1-2, with D perhaps TRBD1 (6 bases). Germline V lookup: CDR1 SGHRS, CDR2 YFSETQ. CDR3 length: 15 residues. The V gene lost 0 bases and the J gene lost 4 bases, with 13 bases spanning the gap. CDR3 in amino acids: CASSLATGKSYGYTF. The CDR3 coding sequence is TGCGCCAGCAGCTTGGCAACAGGGAAGAGCTATGGCTACACCTTC. The full variable domain, completed using reference TRBV5-1 and TRBJ1-2, is KAGVTQTPRYLIKTRGQQVTLSCSPISGHRSVSWYQQTPGQGLQFLFEYFSETQRNKGNFPGRFSGRQFSNSRSEMNVSTLELGDSALYLCASSLATGKSYGYTFGSGTRLTVV.

This chain connects TRBV24-1 to TRBJ1-2; D unresolved. The ends were cut back, 2 bases at V and 6 bases at J, with 12 bases in the middle. This CDR3 comprises 14 residues. Looked up from germline, CDR1 is KGHDR and CDR2 is SFDVKD. Here the CDR3 reads CATSDSRRKNGYTF. The DNA for the CDR3 is TGTGCCACCAGTGATTCCCGGAGGAAAAATGGCTACACCTTC.

The rearrangement uses TRBV7-2 and TRBJ2-2, with TRBD2 identical over 12 bases. The trim removed 5 bases at V and 4 bases at J, leaving 5 bases unmatched. The CDR3 has 16 residues. Germline assignment: CDR1 SGHTA and CDR2 FQGNSA. CDR3 residues: CASSTGLAGFTGELFF. The DNA of the CDR3 is TGTGCCAGCAGCACGGGACTAGCGGGTTTCACCGGGGAGCTGTTTTTT. The full variable domain, rest sourced from reference TRBV7-2 and TRBJ2-2, is GAGVSQSPSNKVTEKGKDVELRCDPISGHTALYWYRQSLGQGLEFLIYFQGNSAPDKSGLPSDRFSAERTGGSVSTLTIQRTQQEDSAVYLCASSTGLAGFTGELFFGEGSRLTVL.

The chain links TRBV18 to TRBJ1-2; TRBD1 might be the D (6 bases). The CDR3 covers 13 residues. Germline V gene lookup returns CDR1 KGHSH and CDR2 LQKENI. With 2 bases removed from V and 3 bases from J, the gap between germline ends came to 7 bases. CDR3 amino acids: CASSPSGDYGYTF. CDR3 bases: TGTGCCAGCTCACCATCAGGGGACTATGGCTACACCTTC.

J is TRBJ2-2 and V is TRBV6-5; 7 bases are shared with TRBD2. This CDR3 comprises 15 residues. Germline loops: CDR1 MNHEY, CDR2 SVGAGI. Trimming took 4 bases from V and 0 from J; bases not matched to a gene: 2. The CDR3 loop reads CASSSTSSNTGELFF. The DNA for the CDR3 is TGTGCCAGCAGTTCGACTAGCTCGAACACCGGGGAGCTGTTTTTT.

In regard to this clone: At one end, the junction sequence differs from germline, possibly due to a read error. The gene calls are TRBV7-7 and TRBJ1-2, with no clear D. There are 14 residues in the CDR3. CDR1 SSHAT and CDR2 FNYEAQ come from the germline V gene (reference sequence). CDR3 nucleotides: TGTGCTAGCAGCCCCCGGACTGGAAACTATGGCTACACCTTC. This sequence encodes CASSPRTGNYGYTF. Full variable domain (outside the CDR3, taken from reference TRBV7-7 and TRBJ1-2): GAGVSQSPRYKVTKRGQDVTLRCDPISSHATLYWYQQALGQGPEFLTYFNYEAQPDKSGLPSDRFSAERPEGSISTLTIQRTEQRDSAMYRCASSPRTGNYGYTFGSGTRLTVV.

This clone has a handful of counts. In the same sample, other DNA sequences code for this CDR3. V and J are TRBV27 and TRBJ1-2; D may be TRBD1 (6 bases). This CDR3 spans 14 amino acids. Germline assignment: CDR1 MNHEY and CDR2 SMNVEV (reference sequence). Deletions cut 2 bases from V and 4 bases from J, with 11 bases between. DNA for the CDR3: TGTGCCAGCAGTTTAAAGGGGGAAGGCTATGGCTACACCTTC. It translates to CASSLKGEGYGYTF.

The chain combines TRBV7-8 with TRBJ2-2; 10 bases agree with TRBD2. CDR3 length: 16 amino acids. Germline CDR1 SGHVS, CDR2 FQNEAQ. The V and J ends lost 5 bases and 4 bases, in that order; junction bases with no gene match: 7. This CDR3 reads CASSELAGGSTGELFF. The CDR3 DNA is TGTGCCAGCAGCGAATTAGCGGGAGGAAGCACCGGGGAGCTGTTTTTT.

This clone was observed at least ten times. The chain carries TRBV19 and TRBJ1-5; D might be TRBD1 (5 bases). The CDR3 length is 15 residues. Germline assignment: CDR1 LNHDA and CDR2 SQIVND (reference sequence). The V and J ends lost 7 bases and 7 bases respectively, with 20 bases between them. CDR3: CASTRGGGLGQPQHF. In DNA form, the CDR3 reads TGTGCCAGTACCCGCGGCGGGGGTTTGGGGCAGCCCCAGCATTTT.

This chain connects TRBV6-2 or TRBV6-3 to TRBJ1-2; 7 nucleotides line up with TRBD1. This CDR3 has 14 residues. Germline CDR1 is MNHEY and CDR2 is SVGEGT. V dropped 5 bases and J dropped 5; count of bases not matched to a gene: 8. CDR3 protein: CASSQTGEWYGYTF. DNA for the CDR3: TGTGCCAGCAGTCAAACAGGGGAATGGTATGGCTACACCTTC.

The V and J genes are TRBV18 and TRBJ1-1; 10 positions agree with TRBD1. The CDR3 length is 15 residues. Germline V CDR1 and CDR2: KGHSH, LQKENI. The V gene end was trimmed by 5 bases and the J gene end by 1 base; junction bases not matched to a gene: 4. The CDR3 spells CASSSGQGTNTEAFF. The CDR3 region has the DNA TGTGCCAGCTCATCGGGACAGGGGACGAACACTGAAGCTTTCTTT.

V usage is TRBV19 and J usage is TRBJ2-4; 11 nucleotides align to TRBD1. The CDR3 consists of 15 residues. CDR1 is LNHDA, CDR2 SQIVND, per germline (reference sequence). V lost 6 bases to trimming and J lost 1 base; unmatched junction nucleotides: 2. This CDR3 is CASRDRGQAKNIQYF. DNA for the CDR3: TGTGCCAGTAGGGACAGGGGGCAGGCCAAAAACATTCAGTACTTC.

The rearrangement links TRBV7-9 to TRBJ1-2, with 7 nucleotides matching TRBD1. After removal of 8 bases from V and 5 bases from J, the junction contained 11 bases not matched to a gene. The CDR3 extends over 14 amino acids. Germline V lookup: CDR1 SEHNR, CDR2 FQNEAQ (reference sequence). CDR3 nucleotide sequence: TGTGCCAGCGGGACCGGGACAGCCCCATATGGCTACACCTTC. Translated: CASGTGTAPYGYTF.